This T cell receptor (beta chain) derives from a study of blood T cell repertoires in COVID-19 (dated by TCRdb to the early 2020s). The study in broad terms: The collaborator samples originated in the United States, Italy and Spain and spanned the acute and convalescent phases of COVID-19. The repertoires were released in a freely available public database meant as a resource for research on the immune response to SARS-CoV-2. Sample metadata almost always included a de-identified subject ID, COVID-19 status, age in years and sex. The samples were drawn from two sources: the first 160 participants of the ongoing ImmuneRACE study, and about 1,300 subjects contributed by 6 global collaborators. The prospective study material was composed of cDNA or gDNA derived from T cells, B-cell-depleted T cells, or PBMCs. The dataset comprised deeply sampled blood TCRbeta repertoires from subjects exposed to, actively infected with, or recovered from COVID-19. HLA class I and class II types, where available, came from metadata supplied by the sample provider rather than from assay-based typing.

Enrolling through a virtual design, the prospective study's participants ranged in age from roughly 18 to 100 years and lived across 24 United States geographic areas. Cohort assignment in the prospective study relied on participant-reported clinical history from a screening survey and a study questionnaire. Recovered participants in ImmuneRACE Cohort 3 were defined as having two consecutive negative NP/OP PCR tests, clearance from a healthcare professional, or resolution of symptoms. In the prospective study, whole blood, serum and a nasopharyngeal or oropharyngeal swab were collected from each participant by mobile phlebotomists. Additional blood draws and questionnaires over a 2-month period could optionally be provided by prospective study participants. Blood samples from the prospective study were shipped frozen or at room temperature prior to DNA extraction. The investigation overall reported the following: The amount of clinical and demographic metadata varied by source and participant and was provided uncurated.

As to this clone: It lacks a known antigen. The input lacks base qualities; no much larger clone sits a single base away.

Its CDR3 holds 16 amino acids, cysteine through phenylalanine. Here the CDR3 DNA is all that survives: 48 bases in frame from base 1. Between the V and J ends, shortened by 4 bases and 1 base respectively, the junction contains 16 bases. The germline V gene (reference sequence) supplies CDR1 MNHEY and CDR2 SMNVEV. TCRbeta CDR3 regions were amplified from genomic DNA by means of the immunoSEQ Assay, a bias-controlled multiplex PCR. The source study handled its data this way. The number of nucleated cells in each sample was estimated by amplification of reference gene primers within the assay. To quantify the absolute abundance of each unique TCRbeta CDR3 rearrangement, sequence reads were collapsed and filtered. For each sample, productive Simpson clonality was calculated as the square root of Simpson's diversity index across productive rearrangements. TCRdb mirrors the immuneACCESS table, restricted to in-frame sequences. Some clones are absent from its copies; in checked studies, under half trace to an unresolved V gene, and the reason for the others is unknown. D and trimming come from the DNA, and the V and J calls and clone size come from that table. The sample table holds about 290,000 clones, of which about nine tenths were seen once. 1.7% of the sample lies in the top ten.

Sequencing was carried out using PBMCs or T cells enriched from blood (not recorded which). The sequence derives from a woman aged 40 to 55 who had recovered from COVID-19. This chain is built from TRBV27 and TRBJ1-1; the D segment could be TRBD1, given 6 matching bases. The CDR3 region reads CASSSLRDTRNTEAFF. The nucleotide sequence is TGTGCCAGCAGTTCACTCCGGGACACCCGGAACACTGAAGCTTTCTTT.